The text below deals with one T cell receptor (beta chain). Its target is unknown. The entry originates in a study of T cells in narcolepsy. Whole-study context: Enrolled donors included narcolepsy type 1 or type 2 patients and healthy controls.

With 8 bases removed from V and 6 bases from J, the gap between germline ends came to 17 bases. The CDR3 runs 15 residues. Germline lookup yields CDR1 MNHEY and CDR2 SVGAGI. Assay: immunoSEQ multiplex PCR; the TCRdb copy retains only in-frame clones and omits some. The sample carries 25,000 to 35,000 clones, about 76% recorded once. Study results and limitations: Autoreactive clonotypes reportedly recurred in blood of same and different patients, not controls. Comparing one patient's CSF and blood CD4+ clonotypes highlighted HCRT- and TRIB2-specific autoreactive clonotypes. No autoreactive T cell clone sequences appeared in some memory CD4+ repertoires.

This clonotype was obtained from a human donor with narcolepsy. This chain connects TRBV6-5 to TRBJ1-6; a possible D gene is TRBD1 (5 bases). The source material was CD45RA- memory CD4+ T cells from PBMCs. As DNA, the CDR3 is TGTGCCAGCTCCCCCTCCAGGGACCCTAATTCACCCCTCCACTTT. The encoded protein is CASSPSRDPNSPLHF.